This TCR beta chain came from a study of spatial heterogeneity in lung cancer. Germline V lookup: CDR1 SEHNR, CDR2 FQNEAQ (reference sequence). Between the trimmed V and J ends, which lost 7 bases and 1 base, there was a span of 14 bases. The CDR3 extends over 14 amino acids. On each TCR cDNA molecule, a unique molecular identifier was present. From the 5' RACE reads, TCRdb called clonotypes with MiXCR, one entry per CDR3 protein. This table has tens of thousands of distinct CDR3 sequences, around 7% appearing once. This clonotype was observed at least ten times. Time point indicated: sample taken at primary tumor resection.

This receptor was obtained from a male donor with early-stage non-small cell lung cancer. The starting material was PBMCs, obtained at surgery. The chain joins TRBV7-9 to TRBJ2-7; no reliable D call. The CDR3 reads CASTVLGPSYEQYF. In DNA form, the CDR3 reads TGTGCCAGCACCGTTTTAGGACCTTCCTACGAGCAGTACTTC.